The 19 T cell receptor beta chains reported below all come from one sample, sequenced in a study of cytomegalovirus exposure and HLA in healthy donors. PCR primers comprised 60 Vbeta and 13 Jbeta primers. This table comes from immunoSEQ multiplex PCR, and its TCRdb copy is limited to in-frame clones, with some not included. The sample has around 100,000 clones; around 80% are singletons. The specimen sequenced was PBMCs. These receptors were obtained from a male donor in good health and CMV-seropositive.

This CDR3 is CASSRTGGRANTEAFF. As DNA, the CDR3 is TGTGCCAGCAGTAGGACAGGGGGCAGGGCGAACACTGAAGCTTTCTTT. V is TRBV27 and J is TRBJ1-1; 11 bases agree with TRBD1. The V gene's germline CDR1 is MNHEY and CDR2 SMNVEV (reference sequence). The CDR3 length is 16 residues. The ends lost 5 bases at V and 1 base at J; junction bases unmatched: 6.

This clone occurred once. The chain combines TRBV11-2 with TRBJ2-1; 10 bases match TRBD1. Germline trimming cut 5 bases from V and 5 bases from J; bases unmatched to any gene: 3. CDR1 and CDR2 (germline): SGHAT, FQNNGV. CDR3 length equals 14 residues. The CDR3 nucleotides read TGTGCCAGCAGCCCGGGACAGGGGAACAATGAGCAGTTCTTC. Protein product: CASSPGQGNNEQFF.

A single count supports this clone. The chain joins TRBV15 to TRBJ2-7; TRBD2 might be the D (6 bases). This CDR3 comprises 14 residues. Trimming pared 5 bases from V and 2 bases from J, leaving 13 bases between. The V gene's germline CDR1 is LNHNV and CDR2 YYDKDF (reference sequence). The CDR3 coding sequence is TGTGCCACCAGCGAGAGGAGGGGACCCTACGAGCAGTACTTC. Translation: CATSERRGPYEQYF.

V is TRBV2 and J is TRBJ1-5, with 7 bases matching TRBD1. V lost 4 bases and J lost 0; bases outside the gene matches: 3. The length of the CDR3 is 15 residues. Germline V gene sequence: CDR1 SNHLY, CDR2 FYNNEI. CDR3 region: CASSGRQGSNQPQHF. CDR3 bases: TGTGCCAGCAGTGGACGACAGGGTAGCAATCAGCCCCAGCATTTT. Using reference TRBV2 and TRBJ1-5 for the parts outside the CDR3, the full variable domain is EPEVTQTPSHQVTQMGQEVILRCVPISNHLYFYWYRQILGQKVEFLVSFYNNEISEKSEIFDDQFSVERPDGSNFTLKIRSTKLEDSAMYFCASSGRQGSNQPQHFGDGTRLSIL.

The rearrangement links TRBV6-1 to TRBJ1-2, with 8 bases fitting TRBD1. This CDR3 comprises 14 residues. With 2 bases clipped from V and 6 bases from J, the junction kept 5 bases outside the gene matches. Germline assignment: CDR1 MNHNS and CDR2 SASEGT. The CDR3 protein is CASSERGQAHGYTF. The CDR3 nucleotides read TGTGCCAGCAGTGAAAGGGGACAGGCCCATGGCTACACCTTC.

In DNA form, the CDR3 reads TGTGCCAGCAGCGGGAGTGATCCTGGAGGAGAGCAGTACTTC. This sequence encodes CASSGSDPGGEQYF. The rearrangement links TRBV9 to TRBJ2-7, with a weak D call TRBD2 (5 bases). With 3 bases removed from V and 7 bases from J, the gap between germline ends came to 17 bases. The CDR3 is 14 residues long. Germline V CDR1 and CDR2: SGDLS, YYNGEE.

The rearrangement links TRBV5-1 to TRBJ2-5; D remains unclear. The CDR3 loop spans 14 amino acids. Trimming left V 3 bases short and J 1 base short, with 10 bases between. CDR1 SGHRS and CDR2 YFSETQ come from the germline V gene. The CDR3 DNA reads as TGCGCCAGCAGCTACCTGGCAGTCCAAGAGACCCAGTACTTC. It codes for CASSYLAVQETQYF.

The rearrangement uses TRBV6-1 and TRBJ2-7; 7 nucleotides align to TRBD1. The CDR3 is made up of 13 amino acids. Germline-derived CDR1 and CDR2 are MNHNS and SASEGT. V lost 5 bases and J lost 9; bases outside the gene matches: 10. The CDR3 sequence: CASSSGQRTGQYF. In DNA form, the CDR3 reads TGTGCCAGCAGTTCGGGACAGCGTACGGGGCAGTACTTC.

The CDR3 loop is CASSRGVRGYQPQHF. The CDR3 DNA follows: TGTGCCAGCAGCCGCGGAGTCAGGGGGTATCAGCCCCAGCATTTT. The V and J genes are TRBV27 and TRBJ1-5, with 7 bases identical to TRBD1. CDR1 and CDR2 (germline): MNHEY, SMNVEV (reference sequence). The CDR3 runs 15 residues. Losses at the gene ends were 6 bases for V and 5 bases for J; bases not matched to a gene: 10.

The gene calls are TRBV6-6 and TRBJ2-3, with no clear D. The V gene lost 9 bases and the J gene lost 0 bases, with 19 bases spanning the gap. Germline CDR1 MNHNY, CDR2 SVGAGI (reference sequence). This CDR3 spans 16 amino acids. The CDR3 spells CASSSSQKASTDTQYF. CDR3 in DNA: TGTGCCAGTTCAAGTAGCCAGAAAGCTAGCACAGATACGCAGTATTTT.

This clone has just one count. This rearrangement joins TRBV7-8 to TRBJ1-2; 9 bases align to TRBD1. CDR1 and CDR2 (germline): SGHVS, FQNEAQ. V lost 2 bases and J lost 5; bases outside the gene matches: 6. This CDR3 has 15 amino acids. The CDR3 sequence: CASSLPGQGAYGYTF. The CDR3 nucleotides are TGTGCCAGCAGCTTACCGGGACAGGGCGCTTATGGCTACACCTTC.

This clone was seen once. The CDR3 loop is CASRRRRGGQETQYF. The DNA of the CDR3 is TGTGCCAGCAGGAGGCGCCGCGGGGGGCAAGAGACCCAGTACTTC. The chain carries TRBV6-1 and TRBJ2-5, with 8 positions matching TRBD2. J lost 2 bases, V lost 6 bases, and 8 bases had no gene match. This CDR3 spans 15 amino acids. The germline V gene encodes CDR1 MNHNS and CDR2 SASEGT.

This clone showed up just a few times. The gene calls are TRBV28 and TRBJ2-2, with TRBD1 identical over 8 bases. Losses at the gene ends were 6 bases for V and 4 bases for J; bases not matched to a gene: 7. The germline gives CDR1 MDHEN, CDR2 SYDVKM. The CDR3 contains 15 residues. CDR3: CASSSSGQVTGELFF. CDR3 DNA: TGTGCCAGCAGCTCCTCGGGACAGGTCACCGGGGAGCTGTTTTTT.

The chain combines TRBV18 with TRBJ2-7, with TRBD1 identical over 8 bases. Germline lookup yields CDR1 KGHSH and CDR2 LQKENI. The CDR3 consists of 16 residues. The V gene end was trimmed by 1 base and the J gene end by 0 bases; junction bases not matched to a gene: 5. The CDR3 reads CASSPLDRGFSYEQYF. The CDR3 nucleotides are TGTGCCAGCTCACCACTCGACAGGGGATTCTCCTACGAGCAGTACTTC.

This clone was seen more than once but under ten times. The chain has TRBV7-2 and TRBJ2-3, with D possibly matching TRBD2 (7 bases). This CDR3 spans 15 amino acids. Trimming pared 5 bases from V and 1 base from J, leaving 13 bases between. CDR1 and CDR2 (germline): SGHTA, FQGNSA. The CDR3 is CASSPGGHRTDTQYF. CDR3 in DNA: TGTGCCAGCAGCCCGGGGGGCCATCGCACAGATACGCAGTATTTT.

This clone was found once. The CDR3 loop is CASSMGGTSGIYEQFF. The CDR3 bases are TGTGCCAGTAGTATGGGAGGGACTAGCGGGATTTATGAGCAGTTCTTC. This chain uses TRBV19 with TRBJ2-1, with 13 bases lining up with TRBD2. The CDR3 sequence is 16 residues long. Per germline, CDR1 LNHDA and CDR2 SQIVND (reference sequence). Trimming cost V 3 bases and J 8 bases; bases outside gene matches: 7. Drawing the rest from reference TRBV19 and TRBJ2-1, the complete variable domain is DGGITQSPKYLFRKEGQNVTLSCEQNLNHDAMYWYRQDPGQGLRLIYYSQIVNDFQKGDIAEGYSVSREKKESFPLTVTSAQKNPTAFYLCASSMGGTSGIYEQFFGPGTRLTVL.

The rearrangement uses TRBV28 and TRBJ2-7, with 9 nucleotides matching TRBD2. Per germline, CDR1 MDHEN and CDR2 SYDVKM. The CDR3 runs 16 residues. V lost 8 bases, J lost 2 bases, and 13 bases stayed unmatched. For the CDR3, the DNA is TGTGCCAGCCAGGGGGGGGCAGCGGGAGGCGCCTACGAGCAGTACTTC. As protein: CASQGGAAGGAYEQYF.

The V gene is TRBV7-2, the J gene TRBJ1-5; 10 positions agree with TRBD1. CDR3 length equals 16 residues. Trimming removed 3 bases from V and 3 bases from J; junction bases left unmatched: 5. Germline V gene data show CDR1 as SGHTA and CDR2 as FQGNSA. For the CDR3, the DNA is TGTGCCAGCAGCTTGGTCGGGACAGGGGCCAATCAGCCCCAGCATTTT. Its translation is CASSLVGTGANQPQHF.

The chain employs TRBV5-1 and TRBJ2-7, with 16 nucleotides matching TRBD2. This CDR3 comprises 15 residues. V shed 3 bases, J shed 4 bases, and the junction held 1 base outside the gene matches. CDR1 and CDR2 from the germline V gene are SGHRS and YFSETQ. The CDR3 coding sequence is TGCGCCAGCAGCTGGGGACTAGCGGGAGGGTACGAGCAGTACTTC. As protein: CASSWGLAGGYEQYF.